The 30 T cell receptor beta chains given below trace back to one sample, sequenced in a study of shared clonotypes between healthy human individuals. Assay used: immunoSEQ multiplex PCR; TCRdb lists only in-frame clones, some missing. In the table there are around 1.9 million clones, approximately 94% of which are singletons. It was CD45RO-negative cells, positively selected for CCR7, that made up naive CD8 cells, with terminally differentiated effector memory CD45RA+ cells excluded. Sequencing was carried out using naive CD8+ T cells from PBMCs. The receptors originated from a man between 18 and 29 years old in good health. Some clones in this sample may be carry-over from other donors' samples.

This sequence joins TRBV15 and TRBJ1-4; D not certain. The V gene lost 5 bases and the J gene lost 5 bases, with 12 bases spanning the gap. The CDR3 runs 14 residues. In germline, CDR1 is LNHNV, CDR2 YYDKDF (reference sequence). The CDR3 DNA follows: TGTGCCACCAGCCGTCAAAGAGTAAATGAAAAACTGTTTTTT. Protein: CATSRQRVNEKLFF.

The chain recombines TRBV9 with TRBJ2-1, with TRBD2 identical over 9 bases. The ends lost 6 bases at V and 8 bases at J; junction bases unmatched: 6. The germline V gene has CDR1 SGDLS and CDR2 YYNGEE. This CDR3 comprises 13 residues. The CDR3 is CASTPGLAYEQFF. The CDR3 region has the DNA TGTGCCAGCACTCCAGGACTAGCGTATGAGCAGTTCTTC.

V usage is TRBV7-9 and J usage is TRBJ1-1, with D unresolved. The CDR3 runs 16 residues. The germline V and J ends were trimmed by 1 base and 1 base, with 13 bases remaining between them. Germline assignment: CDR1 SEHNR and CDR2 FQNEAQ (reference sequence). The CDR3 loop is CASSLDLRGANTEAFF. CDR3 in DNA: TGTGCCAGCAGCTTAGACCTCCGGGGAGCGAACACTGAAGCTTTCTTT.

The chain employs TRBV9 and TRBJ2-3; D is unresolved. Germline V gene sequence: CDR1 SGDLS, CDR2 YYNGEE. Between the trimmed V and J ends, which lost 0 bases and 0 bases, there was a span of 8 bases. The CDR3 contains 15 residues. The CDR3 sequence: CASSVAGHSTDTQYF. CDR3 in DNA: TGTGCCAGCAGCGTAGCTGGTCATAGCACAGATACGCAGTATTTT.

The table lists this clone with a few counts. The V gene is TRBV9, the J gene TRBJ1-1; a weak D match, TRBD1 (6 bases). Trimming took 3 bases from V and 4 from J, leaving 10 bases between them. The CDR3 has 13 residues. Germline CDR1 and CDR2: SGDLS and YYNGEE. The CDR3 spells CASSAAGATEAFF. For the CDR3, the DNA is TGTGCCAGCAGCGCGGCAGGGGCCACTGAAGCTTTCTTT.

V and J are TRBV6-6 and TRBJ2-3; 10 bases map to TRBD1. CDR3 length equals 15 residues. In germline, CDR1 is MNHNY, CDR2 SVGAGI (reference sequence). V lost 5 bases and J lost 4; bases outside the gene matches: 6. CDR3 loop: CASSQDRGRPDTQYF. CDR3 DNA sequence: TGTGCCAGCAGTCAGGACAGGGGGAGGCCAGATACGCAGTATTTT.

This clone was observed once. The CDR3 loop reads CASLDPGQGLSGQFF. The CDR3 DNA sequence: TGTGCCAGCCTTGATCCGGGACAGGGCCTTTCGGGGCAGTTCTTC. The chain couples TRBV6-5 to TRBJ2-1; 9 nucleotides agree with TRBD1. The V gene's germline CDR1 is MNHEY and CDR2 SVGAGI. This CDR3 contains 15 residues. Losses at the gene ends were 8 bases for V and 12 bases for J; bases not matched to a gene: 17.

On this clone itself: Other DNA sequences of this sample code for an identical CDR3. The rearrangement joins TRBV27 to TRBJ2-7, with 9 positions matching TRBD1. CDR3 length: 14 amino acids. V trimming: 6 bases; J trimming: 3 bases; junction bases outside the gene matches: 6. Germline values: CDR1 MNHEY, CDR2 SMNVEV (reference sequence). The DNA for the CDR3 is TGTGCCAGCAGCCTAACAGGGGGCTTCTACGAGCAGTACTTC. The encoded protein is CASSLTGGFYEQYF.

In its sample, this clone was seen once. V is TRBV12-2 and J is TRBJ2-5; the DNA was not used to check the table's D call, TRBD2. TRBV12-2 is an annotated pseudogene. The CDR3 extends over 13 amino acids. CDR3 region: CASRRTGGGTQYF. The DNA for the CDR3 is TGTGCAAGTCGCCGGACGGGAGGGGGGACCCAGTACTTC.

The chain carries TRBV6-4 and TRBJ1-2, with 10 bases aligning to TRBD1. The length of the CDR3 is 14 residues. The germline CDR1 and CDR2 sequences are MRHNA and SNTAGT. V trimming: 3 bases; J trimming: 9 bases; junction bases outside the gene matches: 7. CDR3 coding DNA: TGTGCCAGCAGTGAGAGGGGGACAGGGGCCCGCTACACCTTC. Translation: CASSERGTGARYTF.

The CDR3: CASRSSTGDNEQFF. CDR3 coding DNA: TGCGCCAGCAGGTCGTCGACTGGCGACAATGAGCAGTTCTTC. The chain joins TRBV5-1 to TRBJ2-1; D is uncertain. The germline V gene encodes CDR1 SGHRS and CDR2 YFSETQ. The CDR3 is 14 residues long. The V gene lost 5 bases and the J gene lost 5 bases, with 14 bases spanning the gap. The whole variable domain, remainder taken from reference TRBV5-1 and TRBJ2-1, is KAGVTQTPRYLIKTRGQQVTLSCSPISGHRSVSWYQQTPGQGLQFLFEYFSETQRNKGNFPGRFSGRQFSNSRSEMNVSTLELGDSALYLCASRSSTGDNEQFFGPGTRLTVL.

V gene TRBV5-1 combines with J gene TRBJ2-5; D is unclear. The CDR3 sequence is 13 residues long. Trimming stripped 3 bases from V and 3 bases from J, with 9 bases between. CDR1 is SGHRS, CDR2 YFSETQ, per germline. CDR3 residues: CASSSLPKETQYF. The CDR3 nucleotides are TGCGCCAGCAGCTCGCTACCGAAAGAGACCCAGTACTTC.

This rearrangement joins TRBV7-6 to TRBJ2-1; no clear D gene. Trimming removed 0 bases at V and 7 bases at J, with 4 bases between. The germline V gene has CDR1 SGHVS and CDR2 FNYEAQ. The CDR3 consists of 12 residues. CDR3 sequence: CASSLAPNEQFF. CDR3 DNA: TGTGCCAGCAGCTTAGCCCCTAATGAGCAGTTCTTC.

The table lists this clone with a count of one. This rearrangement joins TRBV29-1 to TRBJ2-1, with D tentatively TRBD1 or TRBD2 (5 bases each). The CDR3 loop spans 14 amino acids. V lost 6 bases and J 4 bases, leaving 16 bases between the germline ends. Germline values: CDR1 SQVTM, CDR2 ANQGSEA. DNA for the CDR3: TGCAGCGTCCCACGGGGCCAGGGTTACAATGAGCAGTTCTTC. Amino acids: CSVPRGQGYNEQFF.

This CDR3 is CASSIGRAYDEQYF. CDR3 bases: TGTGCCAGTAGTATTGGGCGAGCTTACGACGAGCAGTACTTC. This chain uses TRBV19 with TRBJ2-7, with D uncertain. V lost 3 bases, J lost 5 bases, and 14 bases lay in between. Germline CDR1 and CDR2: LNHDA and SQIVND (reference sequence). The CDR3 runs to 14 residues.

About this clone itself: Other nucleotide sequences in the sample specify the same CDR3. V usage is TRBV5-1 and J usage is TRBJ2-7; no reliable D call. CDR3 size: 13 residues. V lost 3 bases and J lost 3, with 10 bases in between. The V gene's germline CDR1 is SGHRS and CDR2 YFSETQ. The CDR3 nucleotides read TGCGCCAGCAGCTCTCTAGAAAGCTACGAGCAGTACTTC. It encodes CASSSLESYEQYF.

The chain couples TRBV6-4 to TRBJ2-2, with TRBD2 as a possible D gene (5 bases). Germline assignment: CDR1 MRHNA and CDR2 SNTAGT. This CDR3 has 14 amino acids. With 2 bases removed from V and 7 bases from J, the gap between germline ends came to 11 bases. CDR3 in amino acids: CASSDVAWSGELFF. CDR3 coding DNA: TGTGCCAGCAGTGACGTAGCGTGGAGCGGGGAGCTGTTTTTT.

This clone has a handful of counts. Other DNA sequences from this sample encode an identical CDR3 as well. The V call is TRBV10-3, the J call TRBJ2-2; D unresolved. The V gene lost 5 bases and the J gene lost 0 bases, with 1 base spanning the gap. CDR1 and CDR2 (germline): ENHRY, SYGVKD. CDR3 length equals 12 residues. The CDR3 DNA reads TGTGCCATCAGTCCGAACACCGGGGAGCTGTTTTTT. It encodes CAISPNTGELFF.

The DNA for the CDR3 is TGTGCCAGCAGTTACGACAGTTACCCCTCCTACGAGCAGTACTTC. Protein sequence: CASSYDSYPSYEQYF. The chain couples TRBV2 to TRBJ2-7; TRBD1 is a possible D gene (5 bases). The germline V gene encodes CDR1 SNHLY and CDR2 FYNNEI. Trimming left V 5 bases short and J 0 bases short, with 14 bases between. The CDR3 loop spans 15 amino acids.

This chain connects TRBV27 to TRBJ2-7; 9 nucleotides agree with TRBD2. V was clipped by 0 bases and J by 3 bases; unmatched bases: 15. The CDR3 runs to 19 residues. Germline CDR1 and CDR2: MNHEY and SMNVEV (reference sequence). CDR3 protein: CASSLSSIIRLAALYEQYF. For the CDR3, the DNA is TGTGCCAGCAGTTTATCCTCTATTATTCGACTAGCGGCCCTCTACGAGCAGTACTTC.

V is TRBV7-6 and J is TRBJ1-1; the D gene is possibly TRBD1 (6 bases). Germline V gene lookup returns CDR1 SGHVS and CDR2 FNYEAQ. The V gene lost 5 bases and the J gene lost 5 bases, with 15 bases spanning the gap. The CDR3 runs 14 residues. CDR3 DNA: TGTGCCAGCAGCCGCCGGGCAGGGGAGACTGAAGCTTTCTTT. Its protein product is CASSRRAGETEAFF.

The chain combines TRBV7-3 with TRBJ2-1; D might be TRBD2 (6 bases). Germline V gene lookup returns CDR1 SGHTA and CDR2 FQGTGA. Deletions cut 3 bases from V and 2 bases from J, with 11 bases between. The CDR3 spans 15 residues. The CDR3 spells CASSFLSGPYNEQFF. The CDR3 nucleotides read TGTGCCAGCAGCTTCCTTAGCGGACCCTACAATGAGCAGTTCTTC.

This clone was found once. Other DNA variants within this sample encode the same CDR3. This chain joins TRBV7-9 and TRBJ2-7; D remains ambiguous. Trimming removed 5 bases at V and 1 base at J, with 12 bases between. Germline assignment: CDR1 SEHNR and CDR2 FQNEAQ (reference sequence). The CDR3 length is 14 residues. CDR3 protein: CASSPSGRSYEQYF. The CDR3 DNA is TGTGCCAGCAGCCCATCAGGACGTTCCTACGAGCAGTACTTC.

Comments on this clone: The same CDR3 can be traced to other DNA sequences in this sample. The genes are TRBV30 and TRBJ2-3; D not resolved. Germline-derived CDR1 and CDR2 are GTSNPN and SVGIG (reference sequence). This CDR3 has 13 residues. V gave up 0 bases and J gave up 0 bases, with 4 bases separating them. CDR3 coding DNA: TGTGCCTGGAGTGTAGCTAGCACAGATACGCAGTATTTT. It codes for CAWSVASTDTQYF.

The chain recombines TRBV9 with TRBJ2-5; 10 positions agree with TRBD1. Trimming at V came to 3 bases and at J to 4 bases, leaving 3 bases not matched to a gene. CDR1 and CDR2 (germline): SGDLS, YYNGEE. CDR3 length: 14 residues. The CDR3 DNA follows: TGTGCCAGCAGCGACGACAGGGGGCGAGAGACCCAGTACTTC. Translation gives CASSDDRGRETQYF.

The gene calls are TRBV16 and TRBJ1-5; 10 bases agree with TRBD1. The CDR3 contains 15 residues. With V trimmed by 0 bases and J by 6 bases, 2 bases remained unmatched. CDR1 is KGHSY, CDR2 FQNENV, per germline. The CDR3 DNA follows: TGTGCCAGCAGCCAATCGGGACAGGGGAGTCAGCCCCAGCATTTT. Its protein is CASSQSGQGSQPQHF.

The J gene is TRBJ2-1, the V gene TRBV6-5, with D unresolved. From germline, CDR1 is MNHEY and CDR2 SVGAGI. V gave up 2 bases and J gave up 7 bases, with 12 bases separating them. The CDR3 is 14 residues long. CDR3 protein: CASSYAYLRNEQFF. The CDR3, as DNA: TGTGCCAGCAGTTACGCATATCTTAGGAATGAGCAGTTCTTC.

The chain recombines TRBV7-9 with TRBJ1-2, with D possibly TRBD1 on 6 matching bases. The V gene's germline CDR1 is SEHNR and CDR2 FQNEAQ (reference sequence). V gave up 5 bases and J gave up 4 bases, with 14 bases separating them. This CDR3 is 14 amino acids long. The CDR3 sequence: CASSKVGAGYGYTF. CDR3 sequence (DNA): TGTGCCAGCAGCAAAGTGGGGGCCGGCTATGGCTACACCTTC.

The chain has TRBV7-6 and TRBJ1-5, with 8 bases lining up with TRBD1. Germline CDR1 and CDR2: SGHVS and FNYEAQ. J was trimmed by 0 bases and V by 4 bases; bases with no gene match: 8. The CDR3 is 17 amino acids. The DNA of the CDR3 is TGTGCCAGCAGCTCCGGACAGGGAAAGGTTAGCAATCAGCCCCAGCATTTT. Residues: CASSSGQGKVSNQPQHF.

This clone was detected once. The chain carries TRBV19 and TRBJ2-7, with D perhaps TRBD2 (7 bases). CDR3 size: 16 residues. The germline gives CDR1 LNHDA, CDR2 SQIVND (reference sequence). V gave up 2 bases and J gave up 5 bases, with 19 bases separating them. In DNA, the CDR3 is TGTGCCAGTAGTATAAGGGGGGGACGCCCCTTAGACGAGCAGTACTTC. It yields the protein CASSIRGGRPLDEQYF.